The 10 T cell receptor beta chains given below trace back to one sample, sequenced in a study of blood T cell repertoires in COVID-19. Only in-frame clones appear in the TCRdb table, and some are missing; sequencing was by immunoSEQ multiplex PCR. The sample holds 150,000 to 200,000 clones, 76% seen once. Input material: PBMCs or T cells enriched from blood (not recorded which). Receptors originate from a woman between 50 and 59 years old with acute COVID-19.

The chain carries TRBV5-1 and TRBJ2-3, with 9 bases that match TRBD2. The trim removed 4 bases at V and 5 bases at J, leaving 5 bases unmatched. The V gene's germline CDR1 is SGHRS and CDR2 YFSETQ. The CDR3 spans 14 residues. The CDR3: CASSAGGQGDTQYF. As DNA, the CDR3 is TGCGCCAGCAGCGCGGGGGGGCAGGGAGATACGCAGTATTTT.

The rearrangement joins TRBV6-4 to TRBJ1-2, with D possibly TRBD1 on 6 matching bases. The germline CDR1 and CDR2 sequences are MRHNA and SNTAGT. Trimming shortened V by 2 bases and J by 4 bases, and 8 bases separated the two germline ends. This CDR3 comprises 13 residues. This chain's CDR3 is CASSDLGGYGYTF. CDR3 DNA: TGTGCCAGCAGTGACCTAGGGGGCTATGGCTACACCTTC.

In its sample, this clone was seen once. The chain employs TRBV6-5 and TRBJ1-1; TRBD1 matches at 9 bases. V lost 5 bases, J lost 0 bases, and 1 base stayed unmatched. Germline V gives CDR1 MNHEY, CDR2 SVGAGI. This CDR3 has 14 amino acids. The CDR3 region is CASSHRGLNTEAFF. The CDR3 nucleotides read TGTGCCAGCAGTCACAGGGGGCTGAACACTGAAGCTTTCTTT.

The chain has TRBV5-1 and TRBJ1-3; D remains ambiguous. The CDR3 length is 14 residues. V dropped 2 bases and J dropped 4 bases, with 10 bases sitting between them. Germline loops: CDR1 SGHRS, CDR2 YFSETQ. For the CDR3, the DNA is TGCGCCAGCAGCTTATCGGGATCGGGAAACACCATATATTTT. Protein: CASSLSGSGNTIYF. The full variable domain, completed using reference TRBV5-1 and TRBJ1-3, is KAGVTQTPRYLIKTRGQQVTLSCSPISGHRSVSWYQQTPGQGLQFLFEYFSETQRNKGNFPGRFSGRQFSNSRSEMNVSTLELGDSALYLCASSLSGSGNTIYFGEGSWLTVV.

This rearrangement joins TRBV6-5 to TRBJ2-3; the D is unclear. CDR3 length: 11 amino acids. V shed 5 bases and J shed 6 bases, with 6 bases lying between them. The germline gives CDR1 MNHEY, CDR2 SVGAGI. The CDR3: CASSLEDTQYF. CDR3 DNA: TGTGCCAGCAGTCTAGAGGATACGCAGTATTTT.

The rearrangement links TRBV3-1 (or the pseudogene TRBV3-2) to TRBJ1-6; D is unclear. V was shortened by 4 bases and J by 14 bases, with 12 bases between the two germline ends. The CDR3 has 12 amino acids. Looked up from germline, CDR1 is LGHDT and CDR2 is YNNKEL (reference sequence). The CDR3 region is CASSRGLMTLHF. DNA of the CDR3: TGTGCCAGCAGCCGAGGATTGATGACCCTCCACTTT.

The V gene is TRBV28, the J gene TRBJ2-5, with 11 positions matching TRBD2. V shed 8 bases, J shed 2 bases, and the junction held 7 bases outside the gene matches. Germline V gene lookup returns CDR1 MDHEN and CDR2 SYDVKM. The CDR3 is 15 residues long. CDR3 sequence: CASRVLAGVQETQYF. The CDR3 nucleotides are TGTGCCAGCCGGGTACTAGCGGGGGTTCAAGAGACCCAGTACTTC. Combining the CDR3 with reference TRBV28 and TRBJ2-5 gives the whole variable domain DVKVTQSSRYLVKRTGEKVFLECVQDMDHENMFWYRQDPGLGLRLIYFSYDVKMKEKGDIPEGYSVSREKKERFSLILESASTNQTSMYLCASRVLAGVQETQYFGPGTRLLVL.

V usage is TRBV5-1 and J usage is TRBJ1-1; TRBD1 matches at 8 bases. The CDR3 has 15 residues. J gave up 1 base and V 4 bases, and 6 bases lay outside the gene matches. Germline values: CDR1 SGHRS, CDR2 YFSETQ. In nucleotides, the CDR3 is TGCGCCAGCAGCACCCGACAGGGGCGGAACACTGAAGCTTTCTTT. Translating it yields CASSTRQGRNTEAFF.

The chain carries TRBV3-1 (or the pseudogene TRBV3-2) and TRBJ2-2; TRBD1 is a possible D gene (6 bases). The germline V gene encodes CDR1 LGHDT and CDR2 YNNKEL (reference sequence). The CDR3 runs to 13 residues. The ends were cut back, 4 bases at V and 4 bases at J, with 7 bases in the middle. CDR3: CASSRDTTGELFF. The CDR3 bases are TGTGCCAGCAGCCGGGACACCACCGGGGAGCTGTTTTTT.

The chain employs TRBV11-3 and TRBJ1-1, with 10 bases identical to TRBD1. The J segment lost 4 bases and the V segment lost 5 bases, leaving 4 bases of the junction unmatched. The germline V gene encodes CDR1 SGHNT and CDR2 YENEEA. The CDR3 covers 14 residues. The chain's CDR3 is CASSPRTGGTEAFF. DNA for the CDR3: TGTGCCAGCAGCCCGAGGACAGGGGGCACTGAAGCTTTCTTT.